In its sample, the clone carrying this T cell receptor beta chain was seen a few times. These data come from a study of T-cell reconstitution after alpha-beta-depleted transplantation in children. Unique molecular identifiers were built into the TCRbeta library. MiXCR, applied by TCRdb to the PCR reads, yields one record per CDR3 protein. The table lists under 300,000 distinct CDR3 sequences, 9.5% to 13% of them singletons, with around 20% in the top ten. The V gene end was trimmed by 0 bases and the J gene end by 8 bases; junction bases not matched to a gene: 10. In germline, CDR1 is SGHNT, CDR2 YYREEE (reference sequence). The CDR3 consists of 16 residues.

Material: peripheral blood, obtained 180 days after TCRalphabeta/CD19-depleted stem cell transplant. The chain couples TRBV5-4 to TRBJ2-1, with 8 nucleotides matching TRBD2. This TCR came from a male patient aged 2 to 10 who had a stem cell transplant for chronic granulomatous disease, so the T cells may come from the graft donor. CDR3: CASSLGGSGGRDEQFF. As DNA, the CDR3 is TGTGCCAGCAGCTTGGGCGGGTCGGGAGGGCGGGATGAGCAGTTCTTC. The full variable domain, in which reference TRBV5-4 and TRBJ2-1 provide the parts outside the CDR3, is ETGVTQSPTHLIKTRGQQVTLRCSSQSGHNTVSWYQQALGQGPQFIFQYYREEENGRGNFPPRFSGLQFPNYSSELNVNALELDDSALYLCASSLGGSGGRDEQFFGPGTRLTVL.